This entry concerns a single T cell receptor beta chain. As yet, its antigen is unknown. Prepared TCR beta cDNA libraries contained unique molecular identifiers. One entry per CDR3 protein, called by TCRdb with MiXCR from the PCR reads. The profile shows roughly 540,000 distinct CDR3 sequences, around a third of them singletons. This sample stems from a study of post-analysis software for immune sequencing data. Study-wide background: Some patients lacked subtype; others had relapsing-remitting, secondary progressive or progressive-relapsing disease. Study outcomes and limitations: Pronounced co-clustering by F measure was evident among identically batched samples. Diversity measured as normalized Chao1 was significantly lower in multiple sclerosis patients than in controls. In patients, TRBV5-6, TRBV5-1 and TRBV20-1 belonged to four or five TRBV segments found more frequently than in controls.

Germline values: CDR1 MNHEY, CDR2 SVGEGT. The CDR3 contains 14 residues. Trimming removed 6 bases from V and 3 bases from J, with 12 bases in between. The V gene is TRBV6-2 or TRBV6-3, the J gene TRBJ1-5; D is ambiguous. This clonotype originated in a girl aged 2-17 years with multiple sclerosis. What was sequenced was blood. CDR3 amino acids: CASRLGGYNQPQHF. CDR3 in DNA: TGTGCCAGCAGATTAGGAGGGTACAATCAGCCCCAGCATTTT.